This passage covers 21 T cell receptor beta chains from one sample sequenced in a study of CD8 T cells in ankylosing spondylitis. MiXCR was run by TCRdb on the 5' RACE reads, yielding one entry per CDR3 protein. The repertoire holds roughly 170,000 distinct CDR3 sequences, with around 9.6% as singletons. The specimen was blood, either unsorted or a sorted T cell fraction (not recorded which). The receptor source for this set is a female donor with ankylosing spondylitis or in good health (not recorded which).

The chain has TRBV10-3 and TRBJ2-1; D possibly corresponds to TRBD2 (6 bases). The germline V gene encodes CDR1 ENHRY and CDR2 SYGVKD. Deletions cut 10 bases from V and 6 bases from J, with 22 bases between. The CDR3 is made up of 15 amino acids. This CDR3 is CATRGGGMPLNEQFF. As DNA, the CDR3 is TGTGCCACCCGGGGCGGCGGGATGCCCCTCAATGAGCAGTTCTTC.

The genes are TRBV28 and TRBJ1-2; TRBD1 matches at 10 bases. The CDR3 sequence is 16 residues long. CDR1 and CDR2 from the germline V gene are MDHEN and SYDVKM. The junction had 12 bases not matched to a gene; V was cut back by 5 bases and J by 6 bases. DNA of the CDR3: TGTGCCAGCAGTGACGCCGACAGGGGGCGACTGGATGGCTACACCTTC. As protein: CASSDADRGRLDGYTF.

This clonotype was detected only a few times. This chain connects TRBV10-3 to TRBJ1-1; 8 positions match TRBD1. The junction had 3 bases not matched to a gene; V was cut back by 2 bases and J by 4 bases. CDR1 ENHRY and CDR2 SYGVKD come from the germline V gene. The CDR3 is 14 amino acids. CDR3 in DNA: TGTGCCATCAGTGAGGGACAGGGCGTCACTGAAGCTTTCTTT. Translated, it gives CAISEGQGVTEAFF.

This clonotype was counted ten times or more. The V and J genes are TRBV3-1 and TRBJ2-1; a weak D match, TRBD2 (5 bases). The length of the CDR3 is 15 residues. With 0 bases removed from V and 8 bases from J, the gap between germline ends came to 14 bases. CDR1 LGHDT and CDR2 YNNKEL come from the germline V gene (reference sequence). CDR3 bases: TGTGCCAGCAGCCAAGATGGTAGTAGGGAGCATGAGCAGTTCTTC. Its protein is CASSQDGSREHEQFF.

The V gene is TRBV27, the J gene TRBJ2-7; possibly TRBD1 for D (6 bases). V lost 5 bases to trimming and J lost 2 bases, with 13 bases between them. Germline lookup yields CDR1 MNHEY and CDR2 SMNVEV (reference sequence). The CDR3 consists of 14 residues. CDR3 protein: CASSPYQGTYEQYF. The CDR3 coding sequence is TGTGCCAGCAGTCCCTATCAGGGGACCTACGAGCAGTACTTC.

CDR3 sequence: CASSLDTRGYTF. As DNA, the CDR3 is TGTGCCAGCAGTTTAGATACCAGGGGCTACACCTTC. V gene TRBV12-3 or TRBV12-4 combines with J gene TRBJ1-2; D not certain. The CDR3 length is 12 residues. V was clipped by 1 base and J by 8 bases, with 8 bases between them.

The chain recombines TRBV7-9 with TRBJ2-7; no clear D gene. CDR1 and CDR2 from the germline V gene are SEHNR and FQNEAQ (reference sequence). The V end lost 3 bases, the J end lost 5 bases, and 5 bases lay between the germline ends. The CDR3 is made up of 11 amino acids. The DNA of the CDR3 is TGTGCCAGCAGCTTGAATCACGAGCAGTACTTC. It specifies CASSLNHEQYF.

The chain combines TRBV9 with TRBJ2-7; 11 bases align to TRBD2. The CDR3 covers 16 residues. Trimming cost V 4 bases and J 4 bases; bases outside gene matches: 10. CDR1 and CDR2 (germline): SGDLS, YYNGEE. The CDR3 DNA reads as TGTGCCAGCAGCCCTGCACCCGGGACTAGCGGTTACGAGCAGTACTTC. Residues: CASSPAPGTSGYEQYF.

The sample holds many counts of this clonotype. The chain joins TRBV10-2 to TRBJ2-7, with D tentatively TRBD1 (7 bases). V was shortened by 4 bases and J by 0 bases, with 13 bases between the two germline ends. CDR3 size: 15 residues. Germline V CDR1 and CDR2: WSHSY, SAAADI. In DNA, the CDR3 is TGCGCCAGCAGTGTAGCAGGGGGGCACTCCTACGAGCAGTACTTC. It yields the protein CASSVAGGHSYEQYF.

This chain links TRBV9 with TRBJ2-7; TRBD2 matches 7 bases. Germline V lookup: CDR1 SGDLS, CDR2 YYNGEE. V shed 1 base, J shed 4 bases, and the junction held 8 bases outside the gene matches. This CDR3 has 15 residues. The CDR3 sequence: CASSVNLAEGYEQYF. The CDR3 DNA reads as TGTGCCAGCAGCGTAAATCTAGCGGAGGGGTACGAGCAGTACTTC.

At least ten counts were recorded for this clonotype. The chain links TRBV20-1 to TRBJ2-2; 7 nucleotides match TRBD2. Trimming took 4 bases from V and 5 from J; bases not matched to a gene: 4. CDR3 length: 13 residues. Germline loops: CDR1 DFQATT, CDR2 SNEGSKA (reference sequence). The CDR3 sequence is CSAKSGATGELFF. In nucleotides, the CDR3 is TGCAGTGCTAAGAGCGGGGCGACCGGGGAGCTGTTTTTT.

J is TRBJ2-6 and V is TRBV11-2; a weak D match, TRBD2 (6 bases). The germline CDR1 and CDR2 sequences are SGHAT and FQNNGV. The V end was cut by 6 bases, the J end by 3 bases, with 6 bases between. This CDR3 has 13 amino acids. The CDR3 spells CASRGGGANVLTF. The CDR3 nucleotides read TGTGCCAGCAGGGGGGGTGGGGCCAACGTCCTGACTTTC.

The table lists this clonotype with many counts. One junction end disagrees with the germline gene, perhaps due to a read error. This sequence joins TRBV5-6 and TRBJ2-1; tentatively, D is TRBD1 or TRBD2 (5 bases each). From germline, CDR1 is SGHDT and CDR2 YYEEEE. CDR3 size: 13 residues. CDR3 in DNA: TGTGCCAGCAGCTCCACGACCGGGACCCTAGGGGTCTTC. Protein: CASSSTTGTLGVF.

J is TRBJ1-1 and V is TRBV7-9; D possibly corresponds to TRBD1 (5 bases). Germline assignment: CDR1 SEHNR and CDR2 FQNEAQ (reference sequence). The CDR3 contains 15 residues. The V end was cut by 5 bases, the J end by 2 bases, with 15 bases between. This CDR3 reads CASSHPMRDNTEAFF. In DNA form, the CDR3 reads TGTGCCAGCAGCCATCCTATGAGGGACAACACTGAAGCTTTCTTT.

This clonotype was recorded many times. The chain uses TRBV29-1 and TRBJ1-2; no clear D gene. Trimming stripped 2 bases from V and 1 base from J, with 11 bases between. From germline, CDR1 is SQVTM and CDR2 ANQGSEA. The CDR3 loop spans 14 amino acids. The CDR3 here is CSVEPPTFNYGYTF. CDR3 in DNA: TGCAGCGTTGAACCCCCGACGTTTAACTATGGCTACACCTTC.

The CDR3 reads CASSFLGAKGYTF. The CDR3 DNA is TGTGCCAGCAGTTTTTTGGGGGCGAAGGGCTACACCTTC. The gene calls are TRBV27 and TRBJ1-2, with D tentatively TRBD1 (6 bases). CDR1 is MNHEY and CDR2 is SMNVEV in the germline V gene (reference sequence). V shed 3 bases and J shed 8 bases, with 13 bases lying between them. The CDR3 consists of 13 residues.

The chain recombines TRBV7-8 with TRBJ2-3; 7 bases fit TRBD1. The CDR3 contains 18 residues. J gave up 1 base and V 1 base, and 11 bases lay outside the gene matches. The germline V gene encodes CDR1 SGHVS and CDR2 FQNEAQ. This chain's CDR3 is CASSLVSTGHSGTDTQYF. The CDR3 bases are TGTGCCAGCAGCTTAGTCTCGACAGGGCACTCGGGCACAGATACGCAGTATTTT.

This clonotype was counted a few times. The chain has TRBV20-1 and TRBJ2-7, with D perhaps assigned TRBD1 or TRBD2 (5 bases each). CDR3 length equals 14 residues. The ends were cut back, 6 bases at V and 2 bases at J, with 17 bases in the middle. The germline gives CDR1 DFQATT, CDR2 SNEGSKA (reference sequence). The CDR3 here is CSASKPGSPYEQYF. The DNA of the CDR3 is TGCAGTGCCAGCAAGCCAGGGAGTCCCTACGAGCAGTACTTC.

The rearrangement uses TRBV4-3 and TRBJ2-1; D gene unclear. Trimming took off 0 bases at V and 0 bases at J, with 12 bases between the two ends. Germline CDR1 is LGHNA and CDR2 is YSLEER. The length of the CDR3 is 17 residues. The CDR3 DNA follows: TGCGCCAGCAGCCAAGATAGGGCTCAAGCCTCCTACAATGAGCAGTTCTTC. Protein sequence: CASSQDRAQASYNEQFF.

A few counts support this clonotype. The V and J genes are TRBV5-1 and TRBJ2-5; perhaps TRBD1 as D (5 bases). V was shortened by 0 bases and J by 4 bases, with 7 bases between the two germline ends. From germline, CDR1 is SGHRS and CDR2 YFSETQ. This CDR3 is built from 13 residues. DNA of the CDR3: TGCGCCAGCAGCTTGGGTGACAGAGAGACCCAGTACTTC. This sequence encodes CASSLGDRETQYF.

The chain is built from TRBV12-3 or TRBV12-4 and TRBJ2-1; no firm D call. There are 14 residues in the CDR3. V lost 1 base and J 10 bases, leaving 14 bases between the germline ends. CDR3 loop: CASSLDTALLEQFF. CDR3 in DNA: TGTGCCAGCAGTTTAGACACTGCCTTACTAGAGCAGTTCTTC.